The rows below give T cell receptor beta chains drawn from one sample of a study of blood T cells in healthy people across ages. MiXCR, run by TCRdb on the 5' RACE reads, gives a single entry per CDR3 protein. The profile covers hundreds of thousands of distinct CDR3 sequences, with approximately 48% appearing a single time and roughly 19% taken by the ten largest. The sample was blood. All receptors come from a man aged 60 to 69 in good health. CDR3s include the opening cysteine and the closing phenylalanine or tryptophan. D genes are given only for firm matches. Part of the rows lack a size; the others show once, few, many or a class for expanded clones.

size | J | D | V | DNA | CDR3
many | TRBJ1-2 | - | TRBV29-1 | TGCAGCGTCCCGTCCTTCGGCCCCTTCTATGGCTACACCTTC | CSVPSFGPFYGYTF
few | TRBJ2-3 | TRBD1 | TRBV5-1 | TGCGCCAGCAGCTTTGACAGGGGGAGCACAGATACGCAGTATTTT | CASSFDRGSTDTQYF
few | TRBJ2-4 | TRBD1 | TRBV4-1 | TGCGCCAGCAGCCTCCACCGGGACAGGGGTTTCATTCAGTACTTC | CASSLHRDRGFIQYF
- | TRBJ2-1 | - | TRBV5-1 | TGCGCCAGCAGCTTGTCTAACTCCCAACTAGGAGAGCAGTTCTTC | CASSLSNSQLGEQFF
- | TRBJ2-1 | - | TRBV6-2/TRBV6-3 | TGTGCCAGCAGTTACTCCTCGGCTACGGGAGAGACCCAGTTCTTC | CASSYSSATGETQFF
- | TRBJ2-4 | - | TRBV6-1 | TGTGCCAGCAGCGCCGGTTACGAGGGCCTTATAGCCAAAAACATTCAGTACTTC | CASSAGYEGLIAKNIQYF
few | TRBJ1-5 | - | TRBV28 | TGTGCCAGCAGCCTACAGGGACAGCCCCAGCATTTT | CASSLQGQPQHF
- | TRBJ2-5 | - | TRBV5-1 | TGCGCCAGCAGCTTGGAGTGGGGGGCCCAGTACTTC | CASSLEWGAQYF
few | TRBJ2-7 | - | TRBV6-2/TRBV6-3 | TGTGCCAGCAGCCACCGACAGTTTAATACCGACGAGCAGTACTTC | CASSHRQFNTDEQYF
few | TRBJ2-7 | - | TRBV2 | TGTGCCAGCAGTGAACGGGGGCTCTACGAGCAGTACTTC | CASSERGLYEQYF
many | TRBJ2-7 | - | TRBV4-3 | TGCGCCAGCAGCCATGGGACGGCTTCCTACGAGCAGTACTTC | CASSHGTASYEQYF
many | TRBJ1-2 | - | TRBV6-1 | TGTGCCAGCAGTGACTTATCCTCGACAGGCGTTGGCTACACCTTC | CASSDLSSTGVGYTF
- | TRBJ1-4 | - | TRBV7-2 | TGTGCCAGCAGCTTCCTCAGCGATGAAAAACTGTTTTTT | CASSFLSDEKLFF
- | TRBJ1-5 | - | TRBV6-1 | TGTGCCAGCAGAACGGGGATTGGTCAGCCCCAGCATTTT | CASRTGIGQPQHF
- | TRBJ2-3 | TRBD1 | TRBV29-1 | TGCAGCGTCTCCCCGGGACAGAGCACAGATACGCAGTATTTT | CSVSPGQSTDTQYF